This T cell receptor (beta chain) derives from a study of blood T cell repertoires in COVID-19. Across the study: Whether acute or convalescent, the COVID-19 samples came from the United States, Italy and Spain. The cDNA or gDNA used as material had been derived from T cells, B-cell-depleted T cells, or PBMCs.

Germline V gene sequence: CDR1 LGHDT, CDR2 YNNKEL (reference sequence). CDR3 length equals 17 residues. V was clipped by 3 bases and J by 0 bases; unmatched bases: 7. Per the authors' pipeline: Amplifying reference gene primers gave estimates of nucleated cell counts. The method was immunoSEQ multiplex PCR; TCRdb's version includes in-frame clones alone and lacks a portion of them. V and J calls and clone size are copied from that table; D and trimming were computed from the DNA. The table shows about 62,000 clones, with 65% to 85% occurring only once. The material sequenced was peripheral blood. The rearrangement links TRBV3-1 (or the pseudogene TRBV3-2) to TRBJ1-1, with 10 bases identical to TRBD1. The sequence was collected from a woman older than 75 with active or convalescent COVID-19. The DNA of the CDR3 is TGTGCCAGCAGCCAGACAGGGGGCAATCTTATGAACACTGAAGCTTTCTTT. Protein: CASSQTGGNLMNTEAFF.